The 19 T cell receptor beta chains reported below all come from one sample, sequenced in a study of T cell changes during pregnancy in multiple sclerosis. Libraries were prepared by immunoSEQ multiplex PCR; TCRdb keeps only in-frame clonotypes and omits some of them. The profile shows approximately 80,000 clones, approximately 91% of them singletons. The sequencing here drew on PBMCs, taken in the first trimester of pregnancy. These receptors were taken from a female donor in good health, serving as a control in a pregnancy study. Some clones in this sample may be carry-over from other donors' samples.

The J gene is TRBJ2-3, the V gene TRBV7-2, with D maybe TRBD2 (5 bases). V was pared by 0 bases and J by 4 bases, with 11 bases between. CDR1 and CDR2 from the germline V gene are SGHTA and FQGNSA. CDR3 length: 15 residues. CDR3 region: CASSLAMIGADTQYF. CDR3 DNA sequence: TGTGCCAGCAGCTTAGCGATGATCGGGGCAGATACGCAGTATTTT.

This chain links TRBV11-2 with TRBJ2-7, with 8 bases identical to TRBD1. The V gene's germline CDR1 is SGHAT and CDR2 FQNNGV. Trimming at V came to 3 bases and at J to 3 bases, leaving 4 bases not matched to a gene. This CDR3 has 14 amino acids. The CDR3: CASSFAGGLYEQYF. The CDR3 nucleotides are TGTGCCAGCAGCTTTGCAGGGGGCCTCTACGAGCAGTACTTC.

The V and J genes are TRBV21-1 and TRBJ1-4; the table gives TRBD1 as D, unverified against the DNA. TRBV21-1 is flagged as a pseudogene. There are 16 residues in the CDR3. The CDR3 DNA sequence: TGTGCCAGCAGCAAAACCATCAGGCATACTAATGAAAAACTGTTTTTT. It encodes CASSKTIRHTNEKLFF.

This chain connects TRBV7-8 to TRBJ1-4; D remains ambiguous. The V and J ends lost 1 base and 4 bases respectively, with 10 bases between them. CDR1 is SGHVS, CDR2 FQNEAQ, per germline. This CDR3 has 15 amino acids. CDR3 coding DNA: TGTGCCAGCAGCTTAGTTCGGGGTATTAATGAAAAACTGTTTTTT. Translated: CASSLVRGINEKLFF.

In DNA form, the CDR3 reads TGCGCCAGCAGCCCTGGACTGAATCAGCCCCAGCATTTT. Translating it yields CASSPGLNQPQHF. The chain carries TRBV10-1 and TRBJ1-5; D is ambiguous. CDR1 is WNHNN and CDR2 is SYGVQD in the germline V gene (reference sequence). There are 13 residues in the CDR3. Deletions cut 6 bases from V and 4 bases from J, with 10 bases between.

The rearrangement links TRBV6-5 to TRBJ2-5, with 13 bases fitting TRBD2. J was trimmed by 4 bases and V by 2 bases; bases with no gene match: 4. This CDR3 comprises 16 residues. The germline V gene has CDR1 MNHEY and CDR2 SVGAGI. The CDR3 DNA follows: TGTGCCAGCAGTTACCTTAGACTAGCGGGGGGAGAGACCCAGTACTTC. It yields the protein CASSYLRLAGGETQYF.

V is TRBV18 and J is TRBJ2-3, with D maybe TRBD1 (5 bases). Germline V lookup: CDR1 KGHSH, CDR2 LQKENI. With 0 bases removed from V and 3 bases from J, the gap between germline ends came to 10 bases. This CDR3 contains 15 residues. CDR3 in DNA: TGTGCCAGCTCACCACCCTCGGCAGGGACAGATACGCAGTATTTT. It translates to CASSPPSAGTDTQYF. Together with reference TRBV18 and TRBJ2-3, the CDR3 gives the full variable domain: NAGVMQNPRHLVRRRGQEARLRCSPMKGHSHVYWYRQLPEEGLKFMVYLQKENIIDESGMPKERFSAEFPKEGPSILRIQQVVRGDSAAYFCASSPPSAGTDTQYFGPGTRLTVL.

This chain joins TRBV5-1 and TRBJ2-2, with unresolved D. This CDR3 is 12 amino acids long. Germline lookup yields CDR1 SGHRS and CDR2 YFSETQ. Trimming pared 4 bases from V and 6 bases from J, leaving 7 bases between. The CDR3 here is CASSTSAGELFF. The CDR3 DNA reads as TGCGCCAGCAGCACTTCTGCCGGGGAGCTGTTTTTT.

The chain recombines TRBV5-1 with TRBJ2-5; D gene uncertain. Trimming took off 1 base at V and 1 base at J, with 8 bases between the two ends. This CDR3 has 14 amino acids. Germline V gene sequence: CDR1 SGHRS, CDR2 YFSETQ. The CDR3 bases are TGCGCCAGCAGCTTGCTTACTACCCAAGAGACCCAGTACTTC. It yields the protein CASSLLTTQETQYF.

The sample holds one count of this clone. The chain combines TRBV28 with TRBJ2-7; 9 nucleotides align to TRBD1. CDR1 is MDHEN and CDR2 is SYDVKM in the germline V gene. Trimming took 7 bases from V and 1 from J; bases not matched to a gene: 8. This CDR3 comprises 15 residues. This CDR3 reads CASTRDRAGSYEQYF. The CDR3 DNA follows: TGTGCCAGCACCCGGGACAGGGCGGGGTCCTACGAGCAGTACTTC.

This clone was observed once. The J gene is TRBJ2-3, the V gene TRBV11-3; D is possibly TRBD1 (5 bases). Trimming pared 0 bases from V and 4 bases from J, leaving 11 bases between. This CDR3 is 15 amino acids long. Germline loops: CDR1 SGHNT, CDR2 YENEEA. For the CDR3, the DNA is TGTGCCAGCAGCTTAGATCACACAGGATCAGATACGCAGTATTTT. It is translated as CASSLDHTGSDTQYF.

The chain has TRBV4-1 and TRBJ2-7, with a weak D call TRBD1 (6 bases). CDR3 length: 13 residues. Germline CDR1 reads MGHRA; CDR2 reads YSYEKL. V was clipped by 1 base and J by 4 bases, with 8 bases between them. The CDR3 spells CASSQARGYEQYF. Here the CDR3 DNA reads TGCGCCAGCAGCCAAGCCAGGGGATACGAGCAGTACTTC.

This chain connects TRBV7-2 to TRBJ2-5; 12 bases fit TRBD2. The J segment lost 5 bases and the V segment lost 5 bases, leaving 9 bases of the junction unmatched. The CDR3 is 16 residues long. Per germline, CDR1 SGHTA and CDR2 FQGNSA. The CDR3 DNA sequence: TGTGCCAGCAGCCCGCGACTAGCGGGGGATCGGGAGACCCAGTACTTC. Protein: CASSPRLAGDRETQYF.

The V gene is TRBV30, the J gene TRBJ2-1; 7 positions match TRBD1. The CDR3 spans 15 residues. Germline assignment: CDR1 GTSNPN and CDR2 SVGIG (reference sequence). V shed 0 bases and J 9 bases; nucleotides not matched to a gene: 11. CDR3 sequence: CAWSVTGANGGEQFF. CDR3 nucleotides: TGTGCCTGGAGTGTAACAGGGGCGAATGGGGGTGAGCAGTTCTTC.

The V and J genes are TRBV19 and TRBJ2-5, with a weak D call TRBD1 (6 bases). Trimming cost V 6 bases and J 5 bases, with 16 bases left between them. Germline values: CDR1 LNHDA, CDR2 SQIVND (reference sequence). The CDR3 contains 14 residues. The CDR3, as DNA: TGTGCCAGTAGCCCTGGACAGTTTGATGAGACCCAGTACTTC. This translates into CASSPGQFDETQYF.

V and J are TRBV7-3 and TRBJ2-3, with D unclear. Germline lookup yields CDR1 SGHTA and CDR2 FQGTGA. V lost 2 bases to trimming and J lost 2 bases, with 5 bases between them. CDR3 length: 13 residues. The CDR3 region is CASSLEVTDTQYF. DNA for the CDR3: TGTGCCAGCAGCTTAGAGGTCACAGATACGCAGTATTTT.

The chain couples TRBV6-5 to TRBJ1-1; 7 bases line up with TRBD1. Trimming cost V 6 bases and J 8 bases; bases outside gene matches: 12. Germline loops: CDR1 MNHEY, CDR2 SVGAGI. The CDR3 contains 14 residues. The CDR3 spells CASSPDRDRAEAFF. CDR3 coding DNA: TGTGCCAGCAGCCCCGACAGGGATCGAGCCGAAGCTTTCTTT.

This chain uses TRBV27 with TRBJ1-2; TRBD1 agrees at 9 bases. Germline assignment: CDR1 MNHEY and CDR2 SMNVEV (reference sequence). V lost 5 bases to trimming and J lost 1 base; unmatched junction nucleotides: 5. The CDR3 sequence is 15 residues long. CDR3 coding DNA: TGTGCCAGCAGTCAACGGACAGGGGTTAACTATGGCTACACCTTC. This gives the protein CASSQRTGVNYGYTF.

J is TRBJ2-7 and V is TRBV7-6; D is unclear. Trimming took off 6 bases at V and 3 bases at J, with 24 bases between the two ends. This CDR3 has 17 amino acids. Germline-derived CDR1 and CDR2 are SGHVS and FNYEAQ. CDR3 coding DNA: TGTGCCAGCAGTTCCCTTTTGGCCCTCATATACCACTACGAGCAGTACTTC. Protein: CASSSLLALIYHYEQYF. The full variable domain, completed using reference TRBV7-6 and TRBJ2-7, is GAGVSQSPRYKVTKRGQDVALRCDPISGHVSLYWYRQALGQGPEFLTYFNYEAQQDKSGLPNDRFSAERPEGSISTLTIQRTEQRDSAMYRCASSSLLALIYHYEQYFGPGTRLTVT.